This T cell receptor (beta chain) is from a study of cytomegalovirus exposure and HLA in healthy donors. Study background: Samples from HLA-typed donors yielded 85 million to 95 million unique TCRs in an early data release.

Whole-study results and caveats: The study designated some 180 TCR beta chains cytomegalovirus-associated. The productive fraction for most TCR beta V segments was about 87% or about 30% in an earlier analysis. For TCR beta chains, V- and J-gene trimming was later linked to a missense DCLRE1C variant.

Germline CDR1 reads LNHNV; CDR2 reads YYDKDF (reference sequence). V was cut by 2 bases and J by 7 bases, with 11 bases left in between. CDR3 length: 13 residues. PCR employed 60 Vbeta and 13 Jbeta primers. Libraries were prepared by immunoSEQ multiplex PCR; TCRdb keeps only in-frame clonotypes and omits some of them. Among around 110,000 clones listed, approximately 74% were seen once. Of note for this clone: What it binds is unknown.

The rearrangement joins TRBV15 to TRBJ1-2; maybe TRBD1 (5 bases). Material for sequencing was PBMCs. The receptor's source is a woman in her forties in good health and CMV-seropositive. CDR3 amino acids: CATSRQGAGGYTF. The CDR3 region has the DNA TGTGCCACCAGCAGACAGGGAGCGGGTGGCTACACCTTC.